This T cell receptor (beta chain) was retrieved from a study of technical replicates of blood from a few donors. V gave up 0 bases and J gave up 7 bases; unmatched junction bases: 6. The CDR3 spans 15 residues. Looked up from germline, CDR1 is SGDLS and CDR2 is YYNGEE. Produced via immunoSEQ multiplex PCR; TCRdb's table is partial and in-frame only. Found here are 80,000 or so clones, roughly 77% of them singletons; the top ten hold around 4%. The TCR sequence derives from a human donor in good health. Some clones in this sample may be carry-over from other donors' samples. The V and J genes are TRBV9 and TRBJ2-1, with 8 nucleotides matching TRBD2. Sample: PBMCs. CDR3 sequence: CASSVGAGAINEQFF. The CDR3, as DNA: TGTGCCAGCAGCGTAGGAGCGGGGGCCATAAATGAGCAGTTCTTC.